This T cell receptor (beta chain) appears in the sequencing data of a study of blood T cell repertoires in COVID-19. Background on the study: Sites in the United States, Italy and Spain provided acute and convalescent COVID-19 samples. T cells, B-cell-depleted T cells, or PBMCs provided the cDNA or gDNA that served as material.

Generated by immunoSEQ multiplex PCR, the TCRdb table keeps only in-frame clones and is missing some. The sample lists 200,000 or so clones, 80% to 85% seen once, with 5.1% in the top ten. Germline assignment: CDR1 SGHTA and CDR2 FQGNSA. This CDR3 has 14 residues. V lost 5 bases to trimming and J lost 5 bases; unmatched junction nucleotides: 7. Worth noting for this clone: The sample holds other DNA sequences that translate to the same CDR3.

The genes are TRBV7-2 and TRBJ2-7; 9 nucleotides align to TRBD1. The sequencing input was peripheral blood. The TCR sequence derives from a woman aged 60-75 years who had recovered from COVID-19. The CDR3 here is CASSTGQGRDEQYF. The CDR3, as DNA: TGTGCCAGCAGCACCGGACAGGGGAGGGACGAGCAGTACTTC.